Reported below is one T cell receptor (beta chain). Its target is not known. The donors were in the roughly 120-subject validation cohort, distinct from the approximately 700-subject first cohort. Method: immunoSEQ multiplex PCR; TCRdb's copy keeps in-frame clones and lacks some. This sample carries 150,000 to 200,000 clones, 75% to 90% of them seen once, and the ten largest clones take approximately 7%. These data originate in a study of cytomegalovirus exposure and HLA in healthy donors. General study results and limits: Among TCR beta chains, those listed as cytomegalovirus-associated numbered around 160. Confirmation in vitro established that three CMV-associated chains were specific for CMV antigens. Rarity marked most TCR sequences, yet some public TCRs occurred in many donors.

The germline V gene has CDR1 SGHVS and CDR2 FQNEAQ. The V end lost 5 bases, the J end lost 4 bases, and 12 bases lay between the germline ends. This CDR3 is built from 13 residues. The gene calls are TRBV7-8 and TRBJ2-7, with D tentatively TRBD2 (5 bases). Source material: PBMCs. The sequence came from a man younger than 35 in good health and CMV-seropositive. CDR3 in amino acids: CASSHGGEYEQYF. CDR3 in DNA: TGTGCCAGCAGCCACGGTGGGGAGTACGAGCAGTACTTC.